This T cell receptor beta chain was sequenced for a study of cytomegalovirus exposure and HLA in healthy donors. This clone was picked up one time. The PCR made use of 60 Vbeta and 13 Jbeta primers. The data were produced by immunoSEQ multiplex PCR, yet TCRdb's version contains in-frame clones alone and is incomplete. The table shows 99,000 or so clones, with approximately 16% occurring only once. The sequenced sample was PBMCs. The receptor was derived from a female donor in good health and CMV-seronegative.

In nucleotides, the CDR3 is TGCAGCGCCGAACAGGGGAATGGGGCCGGGGAGCTGTTTTTT. This codes for CSAEQGNGAGELFF. The chain uses TRBV29-1 and TRBJ2-2; 7 nucleotides agree with TRBD1. The CDR3 extends over 14 amino acids. The V and J ends lost 7 bases and 6 bases, in that order; junction bases with no gene match: 11. Per germline, CDR1 SQVTM and CDR2 ANQGSEA.